The 4 T cell receptor beta chains below come from one sample, sequenced in a study of blood T cells in healthy people across ages. Using a J-beta primer mix together with a sample-barcoded 5' primer, a second PCR was run for 7 to 11 cycles. MiXCR was run by TCRdb on the 5' RACE reads, yielding one entry per CDR3 protein. The top ten clones hold about 30% of a sample with hundreds of thousands of distinct CDR3 sequences, roughly 60% of them seen once. The sample was blood. These receptor sequences come from a man aged 25 to 40 in good health.

In its sample, this clonotype was seen a few times. CDR3 sequence (DNA): TGTGCTTCGCGGGGGACCAAAAACATTCAGTACTTC. This sequence encodes CASRGTKNIQYF. The V and J genes are TRBV10-3 and TRBJ2-4, with 7 positions matching TRBD2. CDR3 length: 12 residues. Germline V gene data show CDR1 as ENHRY and CDR2 as SYGVKD.

This clonotype has only one observation. This rearrangement joins TRBV27 to TRBJ2-1, with a possible D match to TRBD2 (6 bases). Germline CDR1 MNHEY, CDR2 SMNVEV (reference sequence). The CDR3 runs to 14 residues. Trimming cost V 3 bases and J 8 bases, with 14 bases left between them. CDR3 in DNA: TGTGCCAGCAGTTTGGGACTCCGGGGCGATGAGCAGTTCTTC. This gives the protein CASSLGLRGDEQFF.

This clonotype was seen only a few times. This sequence joins TRBV30 and TRBJ2-1; D call uncertain. The CDR3 contains 11 residues. In germline, CDR1 is GTSNPN, CDR2 SVGIG (reference sequence). V was cut by 2 bases and J by 4 bases, with 3 bases left in between. CDR3 sequence: CAWSFYNEQFF. The CDR3 bases are TGTGCCTGGAGTTTTTACAATGAGCAGTTCTTC.

CDR3 coding DNA: TGCAGTTCATACCCCTATGTGCAGGCCAAAAACATTCAGTACTTC. Amino acids: CSSYPYVQAKNIQYF. The genes are TRBV20-1 and TRBJ2-4, with unresolved D. The CDR3 totals 15 residues. The germline V gene encodes CDR1 DFQATT and CDR2 SNEGSKA (reference sequence). Trimming took off 8 bases at V and 1 base at J, with 18 bases between the two ends.